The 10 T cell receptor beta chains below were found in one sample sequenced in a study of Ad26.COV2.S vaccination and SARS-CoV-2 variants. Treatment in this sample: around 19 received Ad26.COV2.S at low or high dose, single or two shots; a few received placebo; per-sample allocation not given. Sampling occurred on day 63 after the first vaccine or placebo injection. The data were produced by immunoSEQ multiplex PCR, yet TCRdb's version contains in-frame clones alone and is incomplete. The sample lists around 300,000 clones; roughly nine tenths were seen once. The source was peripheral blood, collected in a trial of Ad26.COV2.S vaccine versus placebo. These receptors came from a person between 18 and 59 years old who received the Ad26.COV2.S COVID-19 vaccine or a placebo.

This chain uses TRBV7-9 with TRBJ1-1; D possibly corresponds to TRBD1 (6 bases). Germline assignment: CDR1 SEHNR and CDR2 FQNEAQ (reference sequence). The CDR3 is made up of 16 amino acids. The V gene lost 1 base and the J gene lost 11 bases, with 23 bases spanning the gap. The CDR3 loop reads CASSLGIQGFGLRAFF. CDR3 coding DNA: TGTGCCAGCAGCTTAGGGATACAGGGTTTTGGCCTGAGGGCTTTCTTT.

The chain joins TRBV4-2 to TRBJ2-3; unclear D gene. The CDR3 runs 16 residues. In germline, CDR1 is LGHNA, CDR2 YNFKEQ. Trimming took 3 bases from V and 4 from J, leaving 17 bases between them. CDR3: CASSQAPRPRADTQYF. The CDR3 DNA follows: TGTGCCAGCAGCCAGGCTCCTAGGCCCCGGGCAGATACGCAGTATTTT.

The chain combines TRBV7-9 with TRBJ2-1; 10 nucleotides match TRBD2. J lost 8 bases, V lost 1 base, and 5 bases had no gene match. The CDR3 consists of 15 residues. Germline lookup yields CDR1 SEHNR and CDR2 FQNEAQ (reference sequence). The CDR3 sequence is CASSLVLAGEDEQFF. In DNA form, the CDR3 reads TGTGCCAGCAGCTTAGTCCTAGCGGGAGAGGATGAGCAGTTCTTC.

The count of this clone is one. Written as DNA, the CDR3 is TGCGCCAGCAGCTCATACTTTCGGGAGACCCAGTACTTC. This sequence encodes CASSSYFRETQYF. The chain has TRBV4-1 and TRBJ2-5; D gene ambiguous. The germline CDR1 and CDR2 sequences are MGHRA and YSYEKL. Trimming stripped 5 bases from V and 5 bases from J, with 12 bases between. The CDR3 runs 13 residues.

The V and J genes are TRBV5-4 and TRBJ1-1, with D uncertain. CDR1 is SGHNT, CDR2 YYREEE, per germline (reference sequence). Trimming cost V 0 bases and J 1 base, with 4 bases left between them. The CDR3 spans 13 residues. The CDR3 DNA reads TGTGCCAGCAGCTTGGAGGAGAACACTGAAGCTTTCTTT. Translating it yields CASSLEENTEAFF.

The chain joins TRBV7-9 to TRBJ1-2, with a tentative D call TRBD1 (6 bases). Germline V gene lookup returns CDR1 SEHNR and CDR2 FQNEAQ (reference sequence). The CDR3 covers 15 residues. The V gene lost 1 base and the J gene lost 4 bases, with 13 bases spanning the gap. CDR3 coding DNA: TGTGCCAGCAGCTTAGGGACAGCGGGGCCCTATGGCTACACCTTC. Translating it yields CASSLGTAGPYGYTF. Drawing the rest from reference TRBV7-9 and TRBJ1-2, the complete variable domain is DTGVSQNPRHKITKRGQNVTFRCDPISEHNRLYWYRQTLGQGPEFLTYFQNEAQLEKSRLLSDRFSAERPKGSFSTLEIQRTEQGDSAMYLCASSLGTAGPYGYTFGSGTRLTVV.

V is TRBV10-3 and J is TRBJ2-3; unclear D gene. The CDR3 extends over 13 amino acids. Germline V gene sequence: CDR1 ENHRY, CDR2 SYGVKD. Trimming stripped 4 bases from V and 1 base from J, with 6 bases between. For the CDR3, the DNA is TGTGCCATCAGTGTACGCCGCACAGATACGCAGTATTTT. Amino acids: CAISVRRTDTQYF.

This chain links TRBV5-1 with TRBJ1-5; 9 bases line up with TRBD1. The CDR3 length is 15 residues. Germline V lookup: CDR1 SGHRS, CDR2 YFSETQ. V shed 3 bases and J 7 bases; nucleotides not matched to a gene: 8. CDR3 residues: CASSWTGTGYQPQHF. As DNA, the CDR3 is TGCGCCAGCAGCTGGACCGGGACAGGGTACCAGCCCCAGCATTTT.

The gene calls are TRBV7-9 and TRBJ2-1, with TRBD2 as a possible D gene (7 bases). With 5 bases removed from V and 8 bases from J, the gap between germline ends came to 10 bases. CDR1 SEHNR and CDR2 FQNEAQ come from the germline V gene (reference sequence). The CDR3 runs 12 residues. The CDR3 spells CASSQGGDEQFF. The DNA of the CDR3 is TGTGCCAGCAGCCAAGGGGGGGATGAGCAGTTCTTC. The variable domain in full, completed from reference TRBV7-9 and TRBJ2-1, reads DTGVSQNPRHKITKRGQNVTFRCDPISEHNRLYWYRQTLGQGPEFLTYFQNEAQLEKSRLLSDRFSAERPKGSFSTLEIQRTEQGDSAMYLCASSQGGDEQFFGPGTRLTVL.

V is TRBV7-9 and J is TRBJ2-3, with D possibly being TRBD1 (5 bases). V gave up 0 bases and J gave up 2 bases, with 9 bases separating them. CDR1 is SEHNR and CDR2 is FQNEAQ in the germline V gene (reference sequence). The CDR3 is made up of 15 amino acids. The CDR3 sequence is CASSLAGPTTDTQYF. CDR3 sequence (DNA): TGTGCCAGCAGCTTAGCGGGGCCTACCACAGATACGCAGTATTTT.